These T cell receptor beta chains were read from a single sample in a study of blood T cells in healthy people across ages. MiXCR was run by TCRdb on the 5' RACE reads, yielding one entry per CDR3 protein. The sample lists some 1.1 million distinct CDR3 sequences, around two fifths occurring once. The specimen sequenced was blood. These receptors came from a man younger than 30 in good health. Each CDR3 is given with its conserved first and last residue. D genes are given only for firm matches. Size tells how often a clone was seen (once, few, many) or the class of an expanded clone, and some rows leave it out.

J gene | clone size | V gene | D gene | CDR3 protein | CDR3 DNA
TRBJ2-1 | many | TRBV4-1 | TRBD2 | CASSRGLAGGPNEQFF | TGCGCCAGCAGCCGGGGACTAGCGGGGGGCCCCAATGAGCAGTTCTTC
TRBJ2-7 | NA | TRBV7-9 | NA | CAGSSVRETYEQYF | TGTGCCGGCAGCTCCGTCAGGGAGACCTACGAGCAGTACTTC
TRBJ2-7 | few | TRBV4-2 | NA | CASSQGQLYNEQYF | TGTGCCAGCAGCCAAGGCCAGCTCTACAATGAGCAGTACTTC
TRBJ2-3 | NA | TRBV7-2 | NA | CASSLGPGATTQYF | TGTGCCAGCAGCTTAGGTCCGGGGGCCACTACGCAGTATTTT
TRBJ1-2 | few | TRBV12-3/TRBV12-4 | NA | CASRLLGWDGYTF | TGTGCCAGCAGACTTCTCGGGTGGGATGGCTACACCTTC
TRBJ2-4 | NA | TRBV20-1 | NA | CSASSEANPVGTKNIQYF | TGCAGTGCTAGTTCGGAAGCCAACCCCGTGGGGACCAAAAACATTCAGTACTTC
TRBJ1-1 | NA | TRBV7-3 | TRBD1 | CASSLGQDPWGAFF | TGTGCCAGCAGCTTAGGACAGGACCCTTGGGGAGCTTTCTTT
TRBJ2-7 | NA | TRBV20-1 | TRBD2 | CSARLAVSYEQYF | TGCAGTGCTAGACTAGCGGTATCCTACGAGCAGTACTTC
TRBJ2-1 | NA | TRBV12-3/TRBV12-4 | NA | CASSLRQGGGNEQFF | TGTGCCAGCAGTTTGCGGCAGGGTGGGGGAAATGAGCAGTTCTTC
TRBJ2-3 | NA | TRBV7-8 | NA | CASSVVRGFGTDTQYF | TGTGCCAGCAGCGTCGTCCGGGGCTTCGGGACAGATACGCAGTATTTT
TRBJ1-2 | NA | TRBV4-3 | NA | CASSQGQHLNYGYTF | TGCGCCAGCAGCCAAGGGCAGCATCTAAACTATGGCTACACCTTC
TRBJ2-3 | many | TRBV7-9 | NA | CASSSTGITDTQYF | TGTGCCAGCAGCTCCACAGGTATCACAGATACGCAGTATTTT
TRBJ1-2 | NA | TRBV6-5 | NA | CASSYSGAANGNYGYTF | TGTGCCAGCAGTTACTCTGGGGCAGCAAATGGGAACTATGGCTACACCTTC
TRBJ1-5 | few | TRBV28 | NA | CASGVKGGFNQPQHF | TGTGCCAGCGGGGTTAAAGGGGGTTTCAATCAGCCCCAGCATTTT
TRBJ2-3 | few | TRBV18 | NA | CASSEPMEDTQYF | TGTGCCAGCTCCGAACCAATGGAAGATACGCAGTATTTT
TRBJ1-4 | NA | TRBV13 | TRBD1 | CASSSRGRRVEKLFF | TGTGCCAGCAGCTCGAGGGGGCGCAGGGTTGAAAAACTGTTTTTT
TRBJ1-5 | NA | TRBV7-2 | NA | CASSFKGDQPQHF | TGTGCCAGCAGCTTTAAGGGTGATCAGCCCCAGCATTTT
TRBJ2-3 | NA | TRBV4-2 | TRBD1 | CASSQGGWTGGTTDTQYF | TGTGCCAGCAGCCAAGGCGGCTGGACAGGGGGCACAACAGATACGCAGTATTTT
TRBJ2-7 | NA | TRBV5-1 | NA | CASSLFLGQRVYEQYF | TGCGCCAGCAGCTTGTTCCTCGGACAGAGAGTCTACGAGCAGTACTTC
TRBJ1-4 | NA | TRBV5-1 | NA | CASSLDQGGLFF | TGCGCCAGCAGCTTGGACCAGGGAGGGCTGTTTTTT
TRBJ2-4 | NA | TRBV15 | TRBD2 | CATSRDLAGDDLAKNIQYF | TGTGCCACCAGCAGAGATCTAGCGGGGGACGATCTAGCCAAAAACATTCAGTACTTC
TRBJ1-5 | NA | TRBV6-1 | TRBD1 | CASRPTGGEMPQHF | TGTGCCAGCAGGCCGACAGGGGGGGAAATGCCCCAGCATTTT
TRBJ1-5 | NA | TRBV20-1 | NA | CSASLGSRVEGQPQHF | TGCAGTGCTAGTCTTGGGTCCAGGGTGGAGGGTCAGCCCCAGCATTTT
TRBJ2-3 | NA | TRBV7-6 | TRBD2 | CAGSPRGGSSDTQYF | TGTGCCGGCAGCCCGCGGGGGGGCAGTTCAGATACGCAGTATTTT
TRBJ1-2 | few | TRBV29-1 | TRBD1 | CSVETRTGGREGYTF | TGCAGCGTTGAGACCCGGACAGGAGGTCGTGAGGGCTACACCTTC
TRBJ1-1 | NA | TRBV4-2 | NA | CASSQGGLKRVTFF | TGTGCCAGCAGCCAAGGGGGACTGAAGAGAGTGACTTTCTTT
TRBJ2-1 | NA | TRBV5-1 | TRBD1 | CASSLTQGANNEQFF | TGCGCCAGCAGTTTGACTCAGGGGGCTAACAATGAGCAGTTCTTC
TRBJ1-5 | NA | TRBV9 | TRBD1 | CASGGQDLRQPQHF | TGTGCCAGCGGCGGACAGGACCTGCGTCAGCCCCAGCATTTT